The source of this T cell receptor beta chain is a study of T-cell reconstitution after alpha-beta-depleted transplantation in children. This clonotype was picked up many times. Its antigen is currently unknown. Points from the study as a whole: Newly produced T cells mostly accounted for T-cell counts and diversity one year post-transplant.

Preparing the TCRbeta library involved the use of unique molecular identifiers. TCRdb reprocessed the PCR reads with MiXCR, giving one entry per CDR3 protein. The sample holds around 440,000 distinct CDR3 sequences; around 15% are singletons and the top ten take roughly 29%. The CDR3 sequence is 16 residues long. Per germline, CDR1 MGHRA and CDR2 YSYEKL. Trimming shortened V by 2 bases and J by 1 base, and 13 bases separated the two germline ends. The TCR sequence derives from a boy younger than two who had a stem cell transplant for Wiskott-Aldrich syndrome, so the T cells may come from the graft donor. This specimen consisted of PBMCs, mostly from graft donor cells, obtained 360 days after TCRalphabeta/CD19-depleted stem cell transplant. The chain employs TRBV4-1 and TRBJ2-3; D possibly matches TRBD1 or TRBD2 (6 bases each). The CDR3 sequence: CASSQMGGRGTDTQYF. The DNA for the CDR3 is TGCGCCAGCAGCCAAATGGGGGGCCGTGGCACAGATACGCAGTATTTT.